The 24 T cell receptor beta chains given below trace back to one sample, sequenced in a study of STAT5B mutations in CD4+ large granular lymphocyte leukemia. TCRdb keeps only in-frame clones here, not all; method: immunoSEQ multiplex PCR. The sample has roughly 30,000 clones, around three quarters seen once. Sequences were obtained from CD4+ T cells from blood buffy coats. The origin of the receptors is a human donor in good health.

The CDR3 bases are TGTGCCAGCAGCGACCCTTTCGGGGGGAGAACAGATACGCAGTATTTT. It yields the protein CASSDPFGGRTDTQYF. The chain has TRBV9 and TRBJ2-3; 7 bases map to TRBD2. From germline, CDR1 is SGDLS and CDR2 YYNGEE. The length of the CDR3 is 16 residues. V lost 3 bases to trimming and J lost 3 bases; unmatched junction nucleotides: 10.

This clone has a handful of counts. The chain links TRBV5-1 to TRBJ1-2; D unclear. This CDR3 comprises 13 residues. In germline, CDR1 is SGHRS, CDR2 YFSETQ. V was trimmed by 0 bases and J by 1 base, leaving 4 bases between them. The CDR3 DNA reads as TGCGCCAGCAGCTTGGACGGTAACTATGGCTACACCTTC. It yields the protein CASSLDGNYGYTF.

The gene calls are TRBV19 and TRBJ1-5, with D uncertain. Between the trimmed V and J ends, which lost 4 bases and 2 bases, there was a span of 6 bases. Germline values: CDR1 LNHDA, CDR2 SQIVND (reference sequence). This CDR3 is built from 13 residues. As DNA, the CDR3 is TGTGCCAGTAGTACTCAGGGCAATCAGCCCCAGCATTTT. It encodes CASSTQGNQPQHF.

The CDR3 loop reads CAWSGYEQYF. CDR3 sequence (DNA): TGTGCCTGGAGTGGGTACGAGCAGTACTTC. The V gene is TRBV30, the J gene TRBJ2-7; D ambiguous. The V gene's germline CDR1 is GTSNPN and CDR2 SVGIG (reference sequence). Trimming took off 1 base at V and 4 bases at J, with 2 bases between the two ends. The CDR3 covers 10 residues.

The chain carries TRBV5-3 and TRBJ1-2; D is unclear. TRBV5-3 is labeled an ORF, and its function is uncertain. The ends were cut back, 2 bases at V and 2 bases at J, with 7 bases in the middle. The CDR3 consists of 13 residues. DNA of the CDR3: TGTGCCAGAAGCTTCCGGCCGAACTATGGCTACACCTTC. This codes for CARSFRPNYGYTF.

The chain couples TRBV5-4 to TRBJ2-1; D is unresolved. Germline lookup yields CDR1 SGHNT and CDR2 YYREEE (reference sequence). The CDR3 contains 15 residues. V was shortened by 3 bases and J by 4 bases, with 14 bases between the two germline ends. The CDR3 reads CASSSTLSPYNEQFF. Here the CDR3 DNA reads TGTGCCAGCAGCTCGACCCTCTCCCCATACAATGAGCAGTTCTTC.

This chain connects TRBV30 to TRBJ1-5; D possibly corresponds to TRBD1 (5 bases). The ends were cut back, 5 bases at V and 9 bases at J, with 14 bases in the middle. Germline V gene sequence: CDR1 GTSNPN, CDR2 SVGIG (reference sequence). CDR3 length: 12 residues. CDR3 sequence: CAWGTSGGPQHF. For the CDR3, the DNA is TGTGCCTGGGGTACTTCCGGGGGGCCCCAGCATTTT.

The chain employs TRBV7-8 and TRBJ2-1, with TRBD1 matching 12 bases. The V gene's germline CDR1 is SGHVS and CDR2 FQNEAQ. Trimming took 4 bases from V and 5 from J; bases not matched to a gene: 6. This CDR3 region has 16 residues. The CDR3 is CASSSLGTGGNNEQFF. The CDR3 DNA reads TGTGCCAGCAGCTCACTCGGGACAGGGGGCAACAATGAGCAGTTCTTC.

This chain links TRBV29-1 with TRBJ1-2; D unclear. The CDR3 is 14 amino acids. V lost 3 bases to trimming and J lost 7 bases, with 18 bases between them. CDR1 SQVTM and CDR2 ANQGSEA come from the germline V gene. The CDR3 sequence is CSVDPDLGPGGYTF. As DNA, the CDR3 is TGCAGCGTTGACCCGGATCTAGGGCCTGGTGGCTACACCTTC.

The CDR3, as DNA: TGCAGCGTTGCGAGGGGAAGTCCGCAGTATTTT. As protein: CSVARGSPQYF. The genes are TRBV29-1 and TRBJ2-3; D possibly uses TRBD1 or TRBD2 (5 bases each). V lost 4 bases, J lost 10 bases, and 12 bases lay in between. CDR1 and CDR2 from the germline V gene are SQVTM and ANQGSEA. The CDR3 length is 11 residues.

This clone showed up just a few times. The CDR3 region has the DNA TGTGCCAGCAGTGACGGTGGAACCTATGGCTACACCTTC. Amino acids: CASSDGGTYGYTF. J is TRBJ1-2 and V is TRBV25-1; D call uncertain. The germline V gene encodes CDR1 MGHDK and CDR2 SYGVNS. V lost 3 bases to trimming and J lost 4 bases, with 9 bases between them. The CDR3 totals 13 residues.

This clone is a singleton in its sample. The V and J genes are TRBV7-2 and TRBJ2-1, with 11 bases that match TRBD2. Germline V gene lookup returns CDR1 SGHTA and CDR2 FQGNSA. CDR3 length: 17 residues. With 5 bases clipped from V and 9 bases from J, the junction kept 15 bases outside the gene matches. The CDR3 coding sequence is TGTGCCAGCAGCACCGGGACTAGCGGACCCTTCGGGGCTGAGCAGTTCTTC. As protein: CASSTGTSGPFGAEQFF.

The gene calls are TRBV27 and TRBJ2-3; 12 bases are a match to TRBD2. Trimming cost V 8 bases and J 4 bases; bases outside gene matches: 7. The germline V gene has CDR1 MNHEY and CDR2 SMNVEV (reference sequence). The CDR3 covers 15 residues. The CDR3 DNA follows: TGTGCCAGCTCCACCAGGACTAGCGGGGCAGATACGCAGTATTTT. Its translation: CASSTRTSGADTQYF.

V usage is TRBV6-1 and J usage is TRBJ1-1; 9 bases align to TRBD1. Germline values: CDR1 MNHNS, CDR2 SASEGT. The V gene end was trimmed by 6 bases and the J gene end by 12 bases; junction bases not matched to a gene: 11. The CDR3 consists of 13 residues. The CDR3, as DNA: TGTGCCAGCAGGGGACAGGGAGGCCAGAAACCTTTCTTT. It translates to CASRGQGGQKPFF.

V is TRBV18 and J is TRBJ2-1, with 14 nucleotides matching TRBD2. The CDR3 covers 19 residues. V lost 2 bases and J lost 3; bases outside the gene matches: 9. Germline V gives CDR1 KGHSH, CDR2 LQKENI. CDR3 in amino acids: CASSPVGTSGGHFYNEQFF. The CDR3 DNA follows: TGTGCCAGCTCACCAGTGGGGACTAGCGGGGGCCACTTCTACAATGAGCAGTTCTTC.

This chain uses TRBV19 with TRBJ2-5; 7 bases map to TRBD2. The V gene's germline CDR1 is LNHDA and CDR2 SQIVND (reference sequence). The CDR3 loop spans 10 amino acids. CDR3 sequence reads: CAAGEETQYF. CDR3 DNA: TGTGCGGCGGGGGAGGAGACCCAGTACTTC.

V is TRBV19 and J is TRBJ1-5; TRBD1 matches at 10 bases. With V trimmed by 4 bases and J by 7 bases, 4 bases remained unmatched. Germline CDR1 LNHDA, CDR2 SQIVND (reference sequence). This CDR3 region has 14 residues. The CDR3 DNA reads as TGTGCCAGTAGTAGACAGGGGGCTAGGCAGCCCCAGCATTTT. This encodes CASSRQGARQPQHF.

The V and J genes are TRBV12-5 and TRBJ1-5, with D unclear. The V and J ends lost 5 bases and 4 bases respectively, with 24 bases between them. This CDR3 has 18 amino acids. The germline CDR1 and CDR2 sequences are LGHNT and FRNRAP. The CDR3 region has the DNA TGTGCTAGTGGTCGCCCCATTTTGGAGGGAGGGAGGAATCAGCCCCAGCATTTT. This gives the protein CASGRPILEGGRNQPQHF.

V and J are TRBV5-1 and TRBJ1-1; 9 bases are a match to TRBD1. Germline assignment: CDR1 SGHRS and CDR2 YFSETQ. J gave up 4 bases and V 2 bases, and 9 bases lay outside the gene matches. CDR3 length: 16 amino acids. CDR3 coding DNA: TGCGCCAGCAGCTTCCTGGGACAGGGAGAGACCACTGAAGCTTTCTTT. It codes for CASSFLGQGETTEAFF. Combining the CDR3 with reference TRBV5-1 and TRBJ1-1 gives the whole variable domain KAGVTQTPRYLIKTRGQQVTLSCSPISGHRSVSWYQQTPGQGLQFLFEYFSETQRNKGNFPGRFSGRQFSNSRSEMNVSTLELGDSALYLCASSFLGQGETTEAFFGQGTRLTVV.

This sequence joins TRBV30 and TRBJ2-7, with D possibly being TRBD1 (5 bases). The germline V gene has CDR1 GTSNPN and CDR2 SVGIG (reference sequence). The CDR3 consists of 12 residues. Here the CDR3 reads CAVGRAPSGQYF. CDR3 in DNA: TGTGCGGTGGGCAGGGCGCCCTCTGGGCAGTACTTC. Filled out from reference TRBV30 and TRBJ2-7, the complete variable domain reads SQTIHQWPATLVQPVGSPLSLECTVEGTSNPNLYWYRQAAGRGLQLLFYSVGIGQISSEVPQNLSASRPQDRQFILSSKKLLLSDSGFYLCAVGRAPSGQYFGPGTRLTVT.

V and J are TRBV6-6 and TRBJ2-7; 10 nucleotides match TRBD2. Germline V gives CDR1 MNHNY, CDR2 SVGAGI (reference sequence). This CDR3 region has 15 residues. V shed 2 bases and J 5 bases; nucleotides not matched to a gene: 6. The CDR3 DNA sequence: TGTGCCAGCAGTTACCCAGGGACTAGCGACCACGAGCAGTACTTC. It is translated as CASSYPGTSDHEQYF.

This rearrangement joins TRBV5-4 to TRBJ2-7, with D maybe TRBD1 (5 bases). Germline assignment: CDR1 SGHNT and CDR2 YYREEE (reference sequence). Trimming took 2 bases from V and 4 from J, leaving 7 bases between them. CDR3 size: 12 residues. CDR3: CASSLDRYEQYF. The CDR3 coding sequence is TGTGCCAGCAGCTTAGACAGATACGAGCAGTACTTC.

This clone was seen more than once but under ten times. The chain combines TRBV4-3 with TRBJ2-1, with D perhaps matching TRBD2 (5 bases). The CDR3 loop spans 13 amino acids. V was clipped by 5 bases and J by 8 bases, with 13 bases between them. CDR1 LGHNA and CDR2 YSLEER come from the germline V gene. CDR3 nucleotides: TGCGCCAGCAGCGTTCGCACTAGGGATGAGCAGTTCTTC. This sequence encodes CASSVRTRDEQFF.

This chain uses TRBV28 with TRBJ2-5; D not certain. The CDR3 is 13 residues long. The V end was cut by 2 bases, the J end by 0 bases, with 4 bases between. In germline, CDR1 is MDHEN, CDR2 SYDVKM. For the CDR3, the DNA is TGTGCCAGCAGTTTACTTAACCAAGAGACCCAGTACTTC. Amino acid sequence: CASSLLNQETQYF.